Reported below is one T cell receptor (beta chain). The data were obtained in a study of T cells in Graves' hyperthyroidism and ophthalmopathy. The TCR beta CDR3 regions underwent amplification using RNA transcripts as the source. HTBI primers were the set used in a first-round RT-PCR of the TCR CDR3. TCRdb recomputed calls from the multiplex PCR reads with MiXCR, one row per CDR3 protein. The profile shows fewer than 300,000 distinct CDR3 sequences, approximately 26% of them singletons. In patients aged 18 to 65, hyperthyroidism was newly diagnosed, with duration under 2 months. Uncontrolled infection, other autoimmune disease, pregnancy and lactation each barred patients from inclusion. The diagnoses drew upon clinical symptoms, serum thyroxine and TRAb, thyroid ultrasound and orbital computed tomography. The blood specimen was taken at initial hyperthyroidism diagnosis, before any ophthalmopathy symptoms.

Trimming at V came to 5 bases and at J to 6 bases, leaving 8 bases not matched to a gene. The V gene's germline CDR1 is SGHTA and CDR2 FQGNSA. The CDR3 runs to 15 residues. This TCR came from a man aged 35 to 55 with Graves' hyperthyroidism that later progressed to Graves' ophthalmopathy. Material for sequencing was blood. The chain employs TRBV7-2 and TRBJ2-5; 11 bases align to TRBD1. The CDR3 sequence: CASSQRTGGGKTQYF. For the CDR3, the DNA is TGTGCCAGCAGCCAGAGGACAGGGGGCGGGAAGACCCAGTACTTC.